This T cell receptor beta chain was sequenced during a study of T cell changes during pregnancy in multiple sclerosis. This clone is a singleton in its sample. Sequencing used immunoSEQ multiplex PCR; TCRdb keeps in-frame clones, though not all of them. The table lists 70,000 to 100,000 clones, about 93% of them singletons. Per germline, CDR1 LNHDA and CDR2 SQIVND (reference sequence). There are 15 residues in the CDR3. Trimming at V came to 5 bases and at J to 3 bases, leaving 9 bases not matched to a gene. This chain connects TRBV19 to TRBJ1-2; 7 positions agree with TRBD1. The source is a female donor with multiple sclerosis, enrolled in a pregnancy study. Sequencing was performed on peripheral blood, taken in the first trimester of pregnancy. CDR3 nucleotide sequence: TGTGCCAGTAGTCTCGCGACCGGGACAGACTATGGCTACACCTTC. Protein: CASSLATGTDYGYTF.